This T cell receptor (beta chain) came from a study of neurological immune-mediated disorders. Looking at the study overall: Disease course was recorded as relapsing-remitting for around 31 and secondary progressive for about 9% of the 34 multiple sclerosis patients. Points from the study as a whole: Across subjects, expanded clones had no CDR3 amino acid sequences in common, pointing to private repertoires in all groups.

Germline loops: CDR1 SGDLS, CDR2 YYNGEE. V was cut by 2 bases and J by 6 bases, with 14 bases left in between. The CDR3 is 14 residues long. The sample holds many counts of this clonotype. Antigen unknown. The unsorted libraries originated from 2 million PBMCs that had been stored at -80 C. TCRdb fed the 5' RACE reads into MiXCR, producing one record per CDR3 protein. The table shows about 82,000 distinct CDR3 sequences, with around 2.6% occurring only once. Sequencing was done on a sample of PBMCs. This TCR was recovered from a woman in her 30s with multiple sclerosis. The rearrangement links TRBV9 to TRBJ1-1; perhaps TRBD1 as D (5 bases). CDR3 bases: TGTGCCAGCAGCGTGACAACTCAGGGCGCTGAAGCTTTCTTT. Amino acid sequence: CASSVTTQGAEAFF.